This T cell receptor (beta chain) was identified in a study of metastatic and nonmetastatic thyroid tumors. Ahead of thyroid surgery, no patient had received treatment of any kind. V dropped 0 bases and J dropped 1; count of bases not matched to a gene: 3. Germline CDR1 reads SGHRS; CDR2 reads YFSETQ. There are 16 residues in the CDR3. TCRdb re-analyzed the PCR reads through MiXCR. The table records 20,000 or so clones, about 30% of them present only once. The gene calls are TRBV5-1 and TRBJ2-2, with TRBD2 identical over 7 bases. The sequenced material came from tumor tissue. This TCR derives from a female donor with papillary thyroid cancer or a benign thyroid nodule (not recorded which). Some clones in this sample may be carry-over from other donors' samples. The CDR3 DNA reads as TGCGCCAGCAGCTTGGTACGCGGGAGGAACACCGGGGAGCTGTTTTTT. It translates to CASSLVRGRNTGELFF.